This T cell receptor (beta chain) was profiled in a study of tumor-infiltrating lymphocytes in primary liver carcinoma (dated by TCRdb to 2016 to 2017). Study-wide context: Roughly five patients with histopathologically diagnosed primary liver carcinoma underwent surgical resection in China between late 2015 and 2016. Hepatocellular carcinoma (four) or combined HCC and intrahepatic cholangiocarcinoma (one) was present in the five patients, who were three men and two women aged 30 to 69 years. Tumors of the five patients were stage T1-T3 N0M0 with maximum diameters of 4.2 to 10 cm. Samples yielded roughly 3.65 to 7.13 million productive TCRbeta reads; read depth did not differ significantly between tissue types. For each liver tumor, the study sampled five regions along with adjacent normal tissue and blood, and applied TCRbeta repertoire sequencing, expression microarrays and whole-exome sequencing. A total of around 35 specimens from 5 patients went through TCRbeta repertoire sequencing, namely 25 tumor regions, 5 adjacent noncancerous liver tissues and 5 peripheral blood samples. High reproducibility was observed for the technical replicate repertoires, with mean shared-clone rates around 0.9 and correlation coefficients above 0.98.

CDR1 and CDR2 were assigned from the germline V gene as MGHRA and YSYEKL. The CDR3 runs 19 amino acids, cysteine and phenylalanine included. CDR3 DNA only is kept here, 57 bases in frame from base 1. Comments on this clonotype: Its antigen remains undetermined. One end of the junction fails to match germline, which may point to a read error.

The research as a whole found: The top 250 clones accounted for a significantly greater share of the repertoire in tumors than in blood (p = 0.039). Only 4 or 5 patients were included in the study, and the authors note that the findings should be validated in a larger study. Only the TCR beta chain was sequenced, so true repertoire diversity is likely underestimated because unpaired alpha chains were not captured. Because the samples were bulk and unsorted, CD4+ and CD8+ T cell repertoires could not be compared. Pairs of tumor regions showed greater repertoire overlap (mean roughly 35%) than tumor-adjacent pairs (17%) or tumor-blood pairs (about 14%), which is consistent with antigen-driven expansion.

Starting from around 520 ng total RNA, TCRbeta-specific cDNA was produced by reverse transcription with a constant-region primer and ProtoScript II reverse transcriptase. TCRbeta libraries were built with three nested multiplex PCR rounds, a slightly modified ARM-PCR procedure. Multiplex TRBV1-TRBV30 forward primers and a Cbeta reverse primer were used in the first two PCR rounds, each of which was run for roughly 9 cycles. Sample barcodes and Illumina adapters were added in a final 25-cycle PCR with Deep VentR polymerase. Before sequencing, amplicons between 200 and 500 bp were purified from gel using a QIAquick gel extraction kit. An Illumina HiSeq 2500 was used to sequence the TCRbeta amplicons with 250-bp paired-end reads. The study's own analysis went as follows. Quality trimming of reads was performed with Trimmomatic v0.33, and paired reads were merged with FLASH v1.2.11 so that full CDR3 sequences could be recovered. MiGEC v1.2.1b assigned V, D and J germline segments to the rearranged TCRbeta sequences. Clonotype statistics and Shannon-Wiener diversity indices were calculated with VDJtools v1.0.0. To reduce sampling bias, subsequent analyses other than the diversity analysis used only the 250 most abundant clonotypes in each sample. The public reads were quality trimmed at Q25 with fastp and then assembled into clones with MiXCR by TCRdb, keeping productive beta chains. Rows matching on CDR3 protein sequence are summarized as one entry with the most common DNA and genes. Clone size and V and J calls follow TCRdb, not the original study. For this sample there are fewer than 400,000 distinct CDR3 sequences; roughly 60% appear just once. Roughly 8.6% of the sample lies in the top ten.

Blood RNA was extracted from unsorted whole blood using TRIzol reagent, and germline DNA was obtained with the DNeasy Blood & Tissue kit. Patients had chronic HBV infection and were treatment-naive at sampling. Before surgery, 3 to 4.5 milliliters of peripheral blood were collected into K2EDTA tubes. The origin of this receptor is a man aged 40-49 years with primary liver carcinoma and hepatitis B virus infection. Sample: peripheral blood. The chain links TRBV4-1 with TRBJ2-1; TRBD2 fits 7 bases in the junction. The bases read TGCACCAGCAGCCAAGACCGAGGAGGGAGGGCCAGGGTTCGCAATAAGCAGTTCTTC. Its protein reads: CTSSQDRGGRARVRNKQFF.